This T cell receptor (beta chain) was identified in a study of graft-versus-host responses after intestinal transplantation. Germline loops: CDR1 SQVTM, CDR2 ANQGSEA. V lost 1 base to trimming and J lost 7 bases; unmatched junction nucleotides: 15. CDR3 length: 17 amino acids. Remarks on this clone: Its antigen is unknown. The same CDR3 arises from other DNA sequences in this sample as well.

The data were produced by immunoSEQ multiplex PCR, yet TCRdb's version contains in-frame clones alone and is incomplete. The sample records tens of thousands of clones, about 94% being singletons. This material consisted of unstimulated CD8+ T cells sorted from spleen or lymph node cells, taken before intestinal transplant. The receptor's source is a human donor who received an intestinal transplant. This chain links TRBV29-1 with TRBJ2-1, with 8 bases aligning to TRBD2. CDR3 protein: CSVEVLAGGAGLNEQFF. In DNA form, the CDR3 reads TGCAGCGTTGAAGTTCTAGCGGGCGGGGCGGGCCTGAATGAGCAGTTCTTC.